This T cell receptor (beta chain) is drawn from a study of CD8 T cells in ankylosing spondylitis. MiXCR was run by TCRdb on the 5' RACE reads, yielding one entry per CDR3 protein. The table includes almost 250,000 distinct CDR3 sequences, roughly 32% detected once. This clonotype has a single count. Its antigen is unknown. Germline CDR1 reads SGHDT; CDR2 reads YYEEEE. This CDR3 is built from 13 residues. The V end lost 4 bases, the J end lost 3 bases, and 10 bases lay between the germline ends. Study-level findings and limits: Previously reported in reactive arthritis synovial fluid and blood were some of the motif variants. CD8+ disease-linked clones were present at relatively low frequencies in blood. Within ankylosing spondylitis blood, a TCR beta motif made up of seven or eight highly homologous variants appeared to be characteristic. Significantly higher representation of disease-linked clones was reported for matched ankylosing spondylitis synovial fluid.

The gene calls are TRBV5-6 and TRBJ1-1; D unresolved. Sequences were obtained from blood, either unsorted or a sorted T cell fraction (not recorded which). The source is a male donor with ankylosing spondylitis or in good health (not recorded which). The CDR3 is CASSGQEYTEAFF. The CDR3 DNA reads as TGTGCCAGCAGCGGGCAGGAATACACTGAAGCTTTCTTT.